The 22 T cell receptor beta chains below were found in one sample sequenced in a study of T cell clonality in common variable immunodeficiency. Study results and limitations: Reportedly, TCR beta sequences from common variable immunodeficiency showed fewer deletions and N-nucleotide insertions.

The antigens these receptors bind are not known. Profiling relied on immunoSEQ multiplex PCR, and the TCRdb table lists in-frame clones only, not all of them. The sample contains about 17,000 clones, none occurring once; approximately 15% lies in the top ten. The sequenced sample was peripheral blood mononuclear cells. These receptor sequences come from a human donor with common variable immunodeficiency.

In this sample, this clone turned up a few times. The read falls 3 residues short of the CDR3 end, and the missing part is taken from the germline J gene. The chain is built from TRBV7-9 and TRBJ1-1; possible D gene TRBD1, 5 bases. This CDR3 spans 12 amino acids. CDR1 and CDR2 from the germline V gene are SEHNR and FQNEAQ (reference sequence). V was cut by 6 bases and J by 6 bases, with 11 bases left in between. The CDR3 DNA, read in part, is TGTGCCAGCAGTGTCAGGGCCTCTGAA. Translated: CASSVRASE. The whole CDR3 sequence is CASSVRASEAFF.

Worth noting for this clone: Coverage ceases 3 residues before the CDR3 finishes, and the germline J gene fills in the end. The gene calls are TRBV5-6 and TRBJ2-7; weak D call: TRBD1 (5 bases). The CDR3 is made up of 14 amino acids. Trimming pared 2 bases from V and 5 bases from J, leaving 14 bases between. Germline CDR1 SGHDT, CDR2 YYEEEE. This chain's CDR3 is CASSFLRGFDEQYF. The sequenced CDR3 bases are TGTGCCAGCAGCTTTTTAAGGGGATTCGACGAG.

This clone was detected only a few times. Sequencing ends 3 residues short of the CDR3 end; the germline J gene provides the rest. This rearrangement joins TRBV6-1 to TRBJ1-5; possibly TRBD1 for D (5 bases). V was pared by 1 base and J by 6 bases, with 13 bases between. The CDR3 runs 15 residues. Germline CDR1 is MNHNS and CDR2 is SASEGT. The CDR3 DNA, read in part, is TGTGCCAGCAGTGAAGTGATGCAGGGAGGTCAGCCC. This gives the protein CASSEVMQGGQP. The complete CDR3 sequence is CASSEVMQGGQPQHF.

In its sample, this clone was seen a few times. Read sequence stops 3 residues before the CDR3 end, and the germline J gene provides the missing end. The V gene is TRBV19, the J gene TRBJ2-3; a weak D match, TRBD2 (6 bases). V lost 4 bases and J 0 bases, leaving 17 bases between the germline ends. The CDR3 consists of 17 residues. The germline CDR1 and CDR2 sequences are LNHDA and SQIVND (reference sequence). The part of the CDR3 DNA that was read is TGTGCCAGTAGTAGGGAGGTCACAGGTACTAGCACAGATACG. Protein sequence: CASSREVTGTSTDT. In full, the CDR3 is CASSREVTGTSTDTQYF.

Of note for this clone: The read halts 3 residues ahead of the CDR3 end, with the missing end drawn from the germline J gene. The rearrangement links TRBV7-9 to TRBJ1-2, with unresolved D. There are 15 residues in the CDR3. Trimming left V 1 base short and J 4 bases short, with 13 bases between. CDR1 SEHNR and CDR2 FQNEAQ come from the germline V gene (reference sequence). The CDR3 DNA, read in part, is TGTGCCAGCAGCTTAGTAGCTTTTTCTAGCTATGGC. Protein product: CASSLVAFSSYG. The complete CDR3 sequence is CASSLVAFSSYGYTF. The entire variable domain, with the rest obtained from reference TRBV7-9 and TRBJ1-2, is as follows: DTGVSQNPRHKITKRGQNVTFRCDPISEHNRLYWYRQTLGQGPEFLTYFQNEAQLEKSRLLSDRFSAERPKGSFSTLEIQRTEQGDSAMYLCASSLVAFSSYGYTFGSGTRLTVV.

This clone was observed at least ten times. The read terminates 3 residues before the CDR3 end, so the remaining end is supplied by the germline J gene. The chain recombines TRBV7-9 with TRBJ2-3, with 8 bases matching TRBD2. There are 15 residues in the CDR3. J lost 4 bases, V lost 5 bases, and 8 bases had no gene match. The germline CDR1 and CDR2 sequences are SEHNR and FQNEAQ (reference sequence). CDR3 sequence: CASSPQREFPDTQYF. The CDR3 DNA, read in part, is TGTGCCAGCAGCCCCCAGCGGGAGTTCCCAGATACG.

Incomplete CDR3 DNA: TGTGCCAGTGGGGGGGGGCGGGGAAACACC. Translation gives CASGGGRGNT. The whole CDR3 sequence is CASGGGRGNTIYF. This rearrangement joins TRBV7-8 to TRBJ1-3; D may be TRBD1 (6 bases). The read is 3 residues too short to cover the CDR3 end, so that end is filled in from the germline J gene. V lost 9 bases and J 4 bases, leaving 13 bases between the germline ends. The CDR3 has 13 residues. The germline V gene has CDR1 SGHVS and CDR2 FQNEAQ.

This clone was counted a few times. The observed sequence ends 3 residues before the CDR3 terminus, with the missing tail filled in from the germline J gene. This chain connects TRBV11-3 to TRBJ2-3; D ambiguous. Germline V lookup: CDR1 SGHNT, CDR2 YENEEA. This CDR3 region has 13 residues. V gave up 2 bases and J gave up 2 bases, with 5 bases separating them. CDR3 DNA (partial): TGTGCCAGCAGCTTACAACACACAGATACG. Its translation is CASSLQHTDT. The complete CDR3 reads CASSLQHTDTQYF.

Turning to this clone: The CDR3 is cut off 3 residues early in the read; its end comes from the germline J gene. This chain connects TRBV7-2 to TRBJ2-5, with a weak D call TRBD2 (5 bases). This CDR3 contains 14 residues. Germline loops: CDR1 SGHTA, CDR2 FQGNSA. V lost 5 bases, J lost 2 bases, and 12 bases lay in between. The CDR3 DNA, read in part, is TGTGCCAGCAGCCCGGGGAAGAGTCAAGAGACC. As protein: CASSPGKSQET. The entire CDR3 sequence reads CASSPGKSQETQYF.

In its sample, this clone was seen many times. The read gets to within 3 residues of the CDR3 end, and the germline J gene fills in the rest. J is TRBJ2-5 and V is TRBV20-1; the match to TRBD2 covers 7 bases. CDR1 and CDR2 (germline): DFQATT, SNEGSKA (reference sequence). V lost 3 bases and J lost 4; bases outside the gene matches: 5. The CDR3 has 13 residues. The sequenced part of the CDR3 DNA is TGCAGTGCTAGTCGGACTAGTCCAGAGACC. The encoded protein is CSASRTSPET. The entire CDR3 is CSASRTSPETQYF.

Comment on this clone: The CDR3 is cut off 3 residues early in the read; its end comes from the germline J gene. The chain uses TRBV7-8 and TRBJ1-5; 7 bases are a match to TRBD1. The V segment lost 1 base and the J segment 0 bases; nucleotides outside the gene matches: 3. CDR1 SGHVS and CDR2 FQNEAQ come from the germline V gene. This CDR3 has 16 residues. CDR3 sequence: CASSLVRGISNQPQHF. The part of the CDR3 DNA that was read is TGTGCCAGCAGCTTAGTCAGGGGGATTAGCAATCAGCCC.

On this clone: The sequenced fragment ends 3 residues before the CDR3 boundary, so the rest is inferred from the germline J gene. The chain recombines TRBV19 with TRBJ1-2; 8 bases agree with TRBD1. The V segment lost 5 bases and the J segment 4 bases; nucleotides outside the gene matches: 9. CDR3 length: 15 amino acids. Germline loops: CDR1 LNHDA, CDR2 SQIVND (reference sequence). This CDR3 reads CASSLRQGKGYGYTF. CDR3 bases read: TGTGCCAGTAGTCTAAGACAGGGGAAGGGCTATGGC.

A word on this clone: The CDR3 goes on 3 residues after the read ends, and that part is filled in from the germline J gene. J is TRBJ2-7 and V is TRBV7-2; 9 nucleotides line up with TRBD2. Losses at the gene ends were 5 bases for V and 0 bases for J; bases not matched to a gene: 2. The CDR3 extends over 14 amino acids. Germline loops: CDR1 SGHTA, CDR2 FQGNSA. Partial CDR3 DNA: TGTGCCAGCAGCGTTAGCGGGGGCTCCTACGAG. Its translation is CASSVSGGSYE. The full CDR3 is CASSVSGGSYEQYF. The entire variable domain, with the rest obtained from reference TRBV7-2 and TRBJ2-7, is as follows: GAGVSQSPSNKVTEKGKDVELRCDPISGHTALYWYRQSLGQGLEFLIYFQGNSAPDKSGLPSDRFSAERTGGSVSTLTIQRTQQEDSAVYLCASSVSGGSYEQYFGPGTRLTVT.

This clone came up many times. The CDR3 extends 3 residues past the end of the read, so its final part is completed from the germline J gene. The chain employs TRBV29-1 and TRBJ2-1, with 12 bases matching TRBD2. This CDR3 comprises 16 residues. V gave up 2 bases and J gave up 9 bases; unmatched junction bases: 11. Germline CDR1 SQVTM, CDR2 ANQGSEA. The CDR3: CSVEQGRLAGVSEQFF. Incomplete CDR3 DNA: TGCAGCGTTGAACAGGGGAGACTAGCGGGAGTCAGTGAG.

With respect to this clone: The read comes to an end 3 residues before the CDR3 does, leaving the germline J gene to fill in the end. The chain uses TRBV7-2 and TRBJ2-1; TRBD2 aligns across 9 bases. The CDR3 spans 14 residues. CDR1 is SGHTA and CDR2 is FQGNSA in the germline V gene. After removal of 4 bases from V and 9 bases from J, the junction contained 7 bases not matched to a gene. The CDR3 is CASSWRGGFGEQFF. CDR3 DNA (partial): TGTGCCAGCAGCTGGCGGGGGGGGTTCGGTGAG.

As for this clone: The sequenced fragment ends 3 residues before the CDR3 boundary, so the rest is inferred from the germline J gene. This chain connects TRBV18 to TRBJ1-2; 7 bases align to TRBD1. The length of the CDR3 is 17 residues. The V gene's germline CDR1 is KGHSH and CDR2 LQKENI. V was clipped by 2 bases and J by 3 bases; unmatched bases: 12. The CDR3 reads CASSPTGGGGADYGYTF. The sequenced part of the CDR3 DNA is TGTGCCAGCTCACCAACAGGTGGAGGGGGCGCGGACTATGGC.

As concerns this clone: Read coverage stops 3 residues before the CDR3 terminus; the germline J gene supplies the remainder. V usage is TRBV7-6 and J usage is TRBJ1-3; 7 nucleotides line up with TRBD1. The CDR3 has 15 residues. Germline assignment: CDR1 SGHVS and CDR2 FNYEAQ. The trim removed 4 bases at V and 4 bases at J, leaving 7 bases unmatched. CDR3 residues: CASSSTGATGNTIYF. The part of the CDR3 DNA that was read is TGTGCCAGCAGCTCTACAGGGGCTACCGGAAACACC.

Of note for this clone: The CDR3 is cut off 3 residues early in the read; its end comes from the germline J gene. The gene calls are TRBV2 and TRBJ2-5, with D tentatively TRBD2 (5 bases). CDR1 is SNHLY, CDR2 FYNNEI, per germline. The CDR3 extends over 12 amino acids. V gave up 8 bases and J gave up 4 bases, with 11 bases separating them. This chain's CDR3 is CASGAAGETQYF. The covered CDR3 bases are TGTGCCAGCGGCGCCGCGGGAGAGACC. Based on the CDR3 plus reference TRBV2 and TRBJ2-5, the full variable domain is EPEVTQTPSHQVTQMGQEVILRCVPISNHLYFYWYRQILGQKVEFLVSFYNNEISEKSEIFDDQFSVERPDGSNFTLKIRSTKLEDSAMYFCASGAAGETQYFGPGTRLLVL.

The table lists this clone with a few counts. The read is 3 residues too short to cover the CDR3 end, so that end is filled in from the germline J gene. The V gene is TRBV19, the J gene TRBJ1-2; TRBD1 matches at 7 bases. J gave up 5 bases and V 6 bases, and 9 bases lay outside the gene matches. The length of the CDR3 is 14 residues. Germline V lookup: CDR1 LNHDA, CDR2 SQIVND (reference sequence). The CDR3 bases that were read are TGTGCCAGTAGCGATCCGGGACAGAGGTATGGC. This sequence encodes CASSDPGQRYG. The full CDR3 protein is CASSDPGQRYGYTF.

As for this clone: The sequenced fragment ends 3 residues before the CDR3 boundary, so the rest is inferred from the germline J gene. This chain connects TRBV18 to TRBJ2-3; TRBD2 agrees at 10 bases. Looked up from germline, CDR1 is KGHSH and CDR2 is LQKENI. Unmatched junction bases numbered 3, after V lost 6 bases and J lost 0 bases. The CDR3 is 15 amino acids. The sequenced CDR3 bases are TGTGCCAGCTCCCCGGGACTAGCGAGCACAGATACG. Its translation is CASSPGLASTDT. The entire CDR3 is CASSPGLASTDTQYF.

The part of the CDR3 DNA that was read is TGTGCCAGTAGTTCCCAGAGGGTGGAGAGCTATGGC. This sequence encodes CASSSQRVESYG. The CDR3 reads in full as CASSSQRVESYGYTF. This chain links TRBV19 with TRBJ1-2; no reliable D call. The read ends 3 residues shy of where the CDR3 ends; the end is completed using the germline J gene. The CDR3 consists of 15 residues. CDR1 is LNHDA and CDR2 is SQIVND in the germline V gene (reference sequence). The V end was cut by 5 bases, the J end by 4 bases, with 17 bases between.

This clone was picked up many times. The CDR3 end is not reached by the read, which stops 3 residues before it; the germline J gene fills it in. The genes are TRBV20-1 and TRBJ2-7; 9 nucleotides match TRBD2. Trimming removed 6 bases from V and 3 bases from J; junction bases left unmatched: 12. There are 15 residues in the CDR3. Germline assignment: CDR1 DFQATT and CDR2 SNEGSKA (reference sequence). The sequenced part of the CDR3 DNA is TGCAGTGCCCGGGCGGCTAGCGGGAACTACTACGAG. Its protein is CSARAASGNYYE. The full-length CDR3 reads as CSARAASGNYYEQYF.